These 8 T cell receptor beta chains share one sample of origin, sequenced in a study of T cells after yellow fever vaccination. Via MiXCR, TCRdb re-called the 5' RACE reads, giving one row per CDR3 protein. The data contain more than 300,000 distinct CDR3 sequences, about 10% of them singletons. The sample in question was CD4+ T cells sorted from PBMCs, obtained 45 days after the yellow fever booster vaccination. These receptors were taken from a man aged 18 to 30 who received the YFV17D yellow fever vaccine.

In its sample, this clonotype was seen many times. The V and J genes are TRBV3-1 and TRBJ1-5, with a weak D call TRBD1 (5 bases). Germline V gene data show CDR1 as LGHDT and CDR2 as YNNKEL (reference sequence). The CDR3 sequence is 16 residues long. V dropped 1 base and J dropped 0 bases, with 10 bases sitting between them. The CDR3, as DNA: TGTGCCAGCAGCCAAGGAGGGACGGGTAGCAATCAGCCCCAGCATTTT. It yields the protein CASSQGGTGSNQPQHF. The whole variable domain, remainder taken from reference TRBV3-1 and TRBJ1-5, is DTAVSQTPKYLVTQMGNDKSIKCEQNLGHDTMYWYKQDSKKFLKIMFSYNNKELIINETVPNRFSPKSPDKAHLNLHINSLELGDSAVYFCASSQGGTGSNQPQHFGDGTRLSIL.

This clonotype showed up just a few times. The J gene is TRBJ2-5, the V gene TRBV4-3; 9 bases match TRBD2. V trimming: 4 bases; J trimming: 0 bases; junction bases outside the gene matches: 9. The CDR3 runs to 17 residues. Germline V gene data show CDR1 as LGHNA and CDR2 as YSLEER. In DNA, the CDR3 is TGCGCCAGCAGCCCCCTGGTCCAGCGGGGGGACCAAGAGACCCAGTACTTC. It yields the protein CASSPLVQRGDQETQYF.

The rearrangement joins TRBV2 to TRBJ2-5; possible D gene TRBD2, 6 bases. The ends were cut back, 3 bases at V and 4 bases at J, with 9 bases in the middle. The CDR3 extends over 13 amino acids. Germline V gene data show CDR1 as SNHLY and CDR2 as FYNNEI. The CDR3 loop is CASSDAGRETQYF. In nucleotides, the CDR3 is TGTGCCAGCAGTGACGCGGGGAGAGAGACCCAGTACTTC.

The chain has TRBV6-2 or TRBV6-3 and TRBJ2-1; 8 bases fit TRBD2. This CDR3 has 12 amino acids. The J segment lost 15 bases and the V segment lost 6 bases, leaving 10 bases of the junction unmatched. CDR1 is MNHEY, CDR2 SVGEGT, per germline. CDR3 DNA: TGTGCCAGCAGCCAGGGGCGGGGGGATCGGTTCTTC. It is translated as CASSQGRGDRFF.

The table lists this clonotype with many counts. CDR3 protein: CASSTGPGQAFF. The CDR3 nucleotides read TGTGCCAGCAGCACGGGGCCAGGGCAAGCTTTCTTT. J is TRBJ1-1 and V is TRBV7-3; D possibly corresponds to TRBD1 (5 bases). CDR1 is SGHTA, CDR2 FQGTGA, per germline. Between the trimmed V and J ends, which lost 5 bases and 9 bases, there was a span of 13 bases. The CDR3 runs to 12 residues.

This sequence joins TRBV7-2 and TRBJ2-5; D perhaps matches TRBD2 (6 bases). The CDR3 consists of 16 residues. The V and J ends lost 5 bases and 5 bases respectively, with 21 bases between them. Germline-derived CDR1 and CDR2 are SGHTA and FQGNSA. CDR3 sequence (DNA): TGTGCCAGCAGCCCTAACCCACGGGGACTCATGGAGACCCAGTACTTC. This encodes CASSPNPRGLMETQYF.

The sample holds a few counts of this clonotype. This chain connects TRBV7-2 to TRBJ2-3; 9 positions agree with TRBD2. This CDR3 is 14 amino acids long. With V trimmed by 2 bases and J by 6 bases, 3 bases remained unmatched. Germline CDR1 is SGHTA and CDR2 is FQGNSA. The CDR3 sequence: CASSLLAGKDTQYF. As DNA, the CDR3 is TGTGCCAGCAGCTTACTAGCGGGGAAGGATACGCAGTATTTT. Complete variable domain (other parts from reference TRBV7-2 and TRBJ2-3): GAGVSQSPSNKVTEKGKDVELRCDPISGHTALYWYRQSLGQGLEFLIYFQGNSAPDKSGLPSDRFSAERTGGSVSTLTIQRTQQEDSAVYLCASSLLAGKDTQYFGPGTRLTVL.

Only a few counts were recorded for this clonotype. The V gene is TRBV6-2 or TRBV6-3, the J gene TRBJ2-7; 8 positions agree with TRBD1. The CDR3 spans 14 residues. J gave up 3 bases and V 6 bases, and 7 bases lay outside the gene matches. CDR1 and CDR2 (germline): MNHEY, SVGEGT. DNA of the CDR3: TGTGCCAGCAGAAACCCCGGGACAGGCTACGAGCAGTACGTC. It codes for CASRNPGTGYEQYV.